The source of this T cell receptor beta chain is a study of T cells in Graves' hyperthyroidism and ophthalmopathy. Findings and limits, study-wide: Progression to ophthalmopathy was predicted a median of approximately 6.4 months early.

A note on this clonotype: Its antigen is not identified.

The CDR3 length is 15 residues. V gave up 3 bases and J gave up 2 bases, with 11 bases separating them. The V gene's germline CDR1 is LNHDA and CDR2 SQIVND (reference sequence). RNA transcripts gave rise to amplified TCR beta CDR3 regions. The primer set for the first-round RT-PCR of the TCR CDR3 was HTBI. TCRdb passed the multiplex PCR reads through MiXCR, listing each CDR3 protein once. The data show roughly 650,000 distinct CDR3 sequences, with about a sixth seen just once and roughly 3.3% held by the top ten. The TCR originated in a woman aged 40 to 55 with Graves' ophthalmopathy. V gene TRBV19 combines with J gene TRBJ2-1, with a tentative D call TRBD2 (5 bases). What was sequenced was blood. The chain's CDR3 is CASSMAGGAYNEQFF. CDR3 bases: TGTGCCAGTAGTATGGCAGGAGGCGCCTACAATGAGCAGTTCTTC. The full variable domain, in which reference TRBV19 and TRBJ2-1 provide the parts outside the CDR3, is DGGITQSPKYLFRKEGQNVTLSCEQNLNHDAMYWYRQDPGQGLRLIYYSQIVNDFQKGDIAEGYSVSREKKESFPLTVTSAQKNPTAFYLCASSMAGGAYNEQFFGPGTRLTVL.